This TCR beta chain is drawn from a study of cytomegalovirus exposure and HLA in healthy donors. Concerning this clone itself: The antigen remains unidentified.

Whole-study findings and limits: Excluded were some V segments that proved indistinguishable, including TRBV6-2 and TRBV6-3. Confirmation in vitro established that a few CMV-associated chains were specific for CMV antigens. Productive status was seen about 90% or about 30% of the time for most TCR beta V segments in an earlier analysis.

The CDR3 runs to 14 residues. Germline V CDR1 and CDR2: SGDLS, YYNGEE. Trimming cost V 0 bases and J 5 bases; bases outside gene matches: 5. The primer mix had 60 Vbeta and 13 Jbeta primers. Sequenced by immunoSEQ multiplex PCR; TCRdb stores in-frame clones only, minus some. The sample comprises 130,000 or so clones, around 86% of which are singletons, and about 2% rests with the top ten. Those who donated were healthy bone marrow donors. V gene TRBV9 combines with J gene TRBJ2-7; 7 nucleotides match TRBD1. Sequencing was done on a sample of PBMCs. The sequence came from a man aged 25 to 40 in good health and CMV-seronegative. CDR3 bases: TGTGCCAGCAGCGTAGGTGACAGGGTAAACGAGCAGTACTTC. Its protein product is CASSVGDRVNEQYF.